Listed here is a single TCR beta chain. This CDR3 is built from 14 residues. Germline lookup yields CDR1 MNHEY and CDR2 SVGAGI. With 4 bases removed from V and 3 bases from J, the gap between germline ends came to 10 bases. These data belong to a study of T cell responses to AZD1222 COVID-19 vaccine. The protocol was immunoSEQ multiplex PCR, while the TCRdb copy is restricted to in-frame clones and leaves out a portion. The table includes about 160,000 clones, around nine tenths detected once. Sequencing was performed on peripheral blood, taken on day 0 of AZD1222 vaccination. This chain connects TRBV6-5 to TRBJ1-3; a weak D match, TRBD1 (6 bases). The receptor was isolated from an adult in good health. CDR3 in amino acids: CASSSGTLGNTIYF. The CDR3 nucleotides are TGTGCCAGCAGTTCCGGGACACTTGGAAACACCATATATTTT.